This T cell receptor (beta chain) was sequenced in a study of blood T cell repertoires in COVID-19. The method was immunoSEQ multiplex PCR; TCRdb's version includes in-frame clones alone and lacks a portion of them. The repertoire consists of about 370,000 clones, with around 87% occurring once and the leading ten covering 8% to 13%. The length of the CDR3 is 13 residues. Germline-derived CDR1 and CDR2 are WSHSY and SAAADI. V dropped 5 bases and J dropped 2 bases, with 9 bases sitting between them. The sample comprised peripheral blood. The V call is TRBV10-2, the J call TRBJ1-1; weak D call: TRBD1 (6 bases). The receptor comes from a woman aged 30 to 39 with COVID-19, enrolled during active disease. This chain's CDR3 is CASSQGPNTEAFF. DNA for the CDR3: TGCGCCAGCAGTCAGGGGCCAAACACTGAAGCTTTCTTT.